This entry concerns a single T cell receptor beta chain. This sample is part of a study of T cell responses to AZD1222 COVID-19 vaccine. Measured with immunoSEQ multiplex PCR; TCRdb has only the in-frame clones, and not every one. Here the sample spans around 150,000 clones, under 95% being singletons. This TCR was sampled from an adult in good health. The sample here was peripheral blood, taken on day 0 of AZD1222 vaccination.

The CDR3 here is CASKLTSSYNEQFF. The CDR3 DNA follows: TGTGCCAGCAAATTGACTAGCTCCTACAATGAGCAGTTCTTC. V gene TRBV6-5 combines with J gene TRBJ2-1; maybe TRBD2 (6 bases). CDR3 length equals 14 residues. Per germline, CDR1 MNHEY and CDR2 SVGAGI. Trimming shortened V by 7 bases and J by 0 bases, and 10 bases separated the two germline ends.